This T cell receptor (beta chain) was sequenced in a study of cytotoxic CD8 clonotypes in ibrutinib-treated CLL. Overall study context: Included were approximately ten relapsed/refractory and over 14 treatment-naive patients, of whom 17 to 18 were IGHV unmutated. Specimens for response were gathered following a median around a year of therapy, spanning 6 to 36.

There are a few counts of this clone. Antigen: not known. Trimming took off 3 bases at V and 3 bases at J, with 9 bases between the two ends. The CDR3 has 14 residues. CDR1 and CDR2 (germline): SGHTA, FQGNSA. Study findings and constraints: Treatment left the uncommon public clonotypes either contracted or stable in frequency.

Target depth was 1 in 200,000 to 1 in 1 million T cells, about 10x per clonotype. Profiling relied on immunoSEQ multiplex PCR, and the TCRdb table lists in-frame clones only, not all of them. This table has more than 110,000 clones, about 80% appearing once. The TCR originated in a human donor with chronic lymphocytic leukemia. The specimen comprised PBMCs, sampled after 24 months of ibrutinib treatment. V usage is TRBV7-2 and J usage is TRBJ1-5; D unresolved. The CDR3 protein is CASSFLADNQPQHF. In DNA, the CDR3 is TGTGCCAGCAGCTTCTTGGCAGACAATCAGCCCCAGCATTTT.